These 18 T cell receptor beta chains share one sample of origin, sequenced in a study of Ad26.COV2.S vaccination and SARS-CoV-2 variants. Data came from immunoSEQ multiplex PCR; TCRdb stores just in-frame clones and leaves some out. The sample lists 180,000 or so clones; approximately 88% were seen once. Source: peripheral blood, taken after recovery from COVID-19. These receptors all come from a human donor who had recovered from COVID-19.

The chain has TRBV7-9 and TRBJ2-1; maybe TRBD2 (6 bases). V dropped 5 bases and J dropped 10 bases, with 18 bases sitting between them. CDR1 and CDR2 from the germline V gene are SEHNR and FQNEAQ (reference sequence). This CDR3 has 14 amino acids. CDR3 in DNA: TGTGCCAGCAGCCCTATGGAGGGCATTGTGGAGCAGTTCTTC. Protein sequence: CASSPMEGIVEQFF.

The chain combines TRBV9 with TRBJ2-7, with TRBD1 matching over 10 bases. The CDR3 runs to 17 residues. With V trimmed by 4 bases and J by 2 bases, 12 bases remained unmatched. Per the germline V gene, CDR1 is SGDLS and CDR2 is YYNGEE. The DNA for the CDR3 is TGTGCCAGCAGCCCCCGGGACAGGGGTTCTCGTACCTACGAGCAGTACTTC. Protein: CASSPRDRGSRTYEQYF.

The CDR3 here is CASSEYDRVWGFNGYTF. CDR3 nucleotide sequence: TGTGCCAGCAGTGAGTACGATCGAGTTTGGGGGTTTAATGGCTACACCTTC. The chain is built from TRBV6-4 and TRBJ1-2; D is perhaps TRBD1 (5 bases). Germline V CDR1 and CDR2: MRHNA, SNTAGT. The V and J ends lost 3 bases and 6 bases respectively, with 23 bases between them. The CDR3 totals 17 residues.

This chain connects TRBV7-3 to TRBJ1-1; D uncertain. The V gene's germline CDR1 is SGHTA and CDR2 FQGTGA. The CDR3 extends over 13 amino acids. Trimming removed 6 bases from V and 1 base from J, with 9 bases in between. Written as DNA, the CDR3 is TGTGCCAGCAGGAGGGTTCGGAACACTGAAGCTTTCTTT. Protein sequence: CASRRVRNTEAFF.

The chain carries TRBV2 and TRBJ2-1; perhaps TRBD1 as D (6 bases). This CDR3 contains 20 residues. Trimming removed 3 bases from V and 9 bases from J, with 33 bases in between. Germline-derived CDR1 and CDR2 are SNHLY and FYNNEI. CDR3 nucleotides: TGTGCCAGCAGTGAGTGGGCCCGTTACCCGTCCAGAGAAGGGGGTTTTGAGCAGTTCTTC. Amino acids: CASSEWARYPSREGGFEQFF.

The chain carries TRBV21-1 and TRBJ1-4. TRBV21-1 is assigned pseudogene status. The CDR3 consists of 13 residues. CDR3 sequence reads: CASRRGVNEKLFF. The CDR3 nucleotides are TGTGCCAGCAGACGGGGGGTTAATGAAAAACTGTTTTTT.

This chain uses TRBV28 with TRBJ1-1; 8 nucleotides agree with TRBD1. V dropped 5 bases and J dropped 4; count of bases not matched to a gene: 6. The CDR3 length is 14 residues. Germline V gene lookup returns CDR1 MDHEN and CDR2 SYDVKM. The CDR3 nucleotides are TGTGCCAGCAGTACTCGGACAGGGAGCACTGAAGCTTTCTTT. Encoded protein: CASSTRTGSTEAFF.

The V and J genes are TRBV5-1 and TRBJ2-1; 7 nucleotides agree with TRBD1. Trimming cost V 2 bases and J 0 bases; bases outside gene matches: 2. The CDR3 covers 15 residues. Per the germline V gene, CDR1 is SGHRS and CDR2 is YFSETQ. CDR3 sequence: CASSFRDSSYNEQFF. The CDR3, as DNA: TGCGCCAGCAGCTTCCGGGACAGCTCCTACAATGAGCAGTTCTTC.

The chain is built from TRBV18 and TRBJ2-1; 10 bases align to TRBD2. V gave up 1 base and J gave up 10 bases; unmatched junction bases: 10. CDR1 and CDR2 from the germline V gene are KGHSH and LQKENI. There are 16 residues in the CDR3. The CDR3 DNA reads as TGTGCCAGCTCACCACGGGCTAGCGGGAGTACGGTAGAGCAGTTCTTC. It encodes CASSPRASGSTVEQFF. Based on the CDR3 plus reference TRBV18 and TRBJ2-1, the full variable domain is NAGVMQNPRHLVRRRGQEARLRCSPMKGHSHVYWYRQLPEEGLKFMVYLQKENIIDESGMPKERFSAEFPKEGPSILRIQQVVRGDSAAYFCASSPRASGSTVEQFFGPGTRLTVL.

In its sample, this clone was seen once. The gene calls are TRBV9 and TRBJ1-1, with a possible D match to TRBD1 (6 bases). There are 12 residues in the CDR3. Trimming left V 3 bases short and J 7 bases short, with 10 bases between. The germline V gene has CDR1 SGDLS and CDR2 YYNGEE. The DNA of the CDR3 is TGTGCCAGCAGCGATACAGGGAGTGAAGCTTTCTTT. Amino acids: CASSDTGSEAFF.

V is TRBV24-1 and J is TRBJ2-5; 9 bases align to TRBD2. Per the germline V gene, CDR1 is KGHDR and CDR2 is SFDVKD. Germline trimming cut 4 bases from V and 2 bases from J; bases unmatched to any gene: 7. This CDR3 is 16 amino acids long. The CDR3, as DNA: TGTGCCACCAGTGACTCTCTGACTAGCGGACAAGAGACCCAGTACTTC. Encoded protein: CATSDSLTSGQETQYF.

This clone has a single count. This sequence joins TRBV18 and TRBJ1-4; D uncertain. Germline assignment: CDR1 KGHSH and CDR2 LQKENI. The CDR3 covers 13 residues. V was pared by 3 bases and J by 7 bases, with 9 bases between. The CDR3 DNA reads TGTGCCAGCTCACCCACCGTAGGTGAAAAACTGTTTTTT. This gives the protein CASSPTVGEKLFF.

The genes are TRBV24-1 and TRBJ1-1, with unresolved D. Germline assignment: CDR1 KGHDR and CDR2 SFDVKD. The germline V and J ends were trimmed by 3 bases and 1 base, with 8 bases remaining between them. There are 14 residues in the CDR3. Written as DNA, the CDR3 is TGTGCCACCAGTGATAGCCGGGAGAACACTGAAGCTTTCTTT. Translating gives CATSDSRENTEAFF.

The chain carries TRBV7-2 and TRBJ2-4; D remains unclear. CDR3 length equals 16 residues. The germline V and J ends were trimmed by 1 base and 0 bases, with 10 bases remaining between them. CDR1 is SGHTA and CDR2 is FQGNSA in the germline V gene. The CDR3 DNA reads TGTGCCAGCAGCTTAGTTCCAGGTATAGCCAAAAACATTCAGTACTTC. Amino acid sequence: CASSLVPGIAKNIQYF. The full variable domain, rest sourced from reference TRBV7-2 and TRBJ2-4, is GAGVSQSPSNKVTEKGKDVELRCDPISGHTALYWYRQSLGQGLEFLIYFQGNSAPDKSGLPSDRFSAERTGGSVSTLTIQRTQQEDSAVYLCASSLVPGIAKNIQYFGAGTRLSVL.

The chain employs TRBV28 and TRBJ1-5; D unclear. Trimming shortened V by 3 bases and J by 6 bases, and 9 bases separated the two germline ends. The CDR3 is 13 amino acids. The germline V gene has CDR1 MDHEN and CDR2 SYDVKM. For the CDR3, the DNA is TGTGCCAGCAGTTTGCGGGGAGGTCAGCCCCAGCATTTT. Translated: CASSLRGGQPQHF.

This clone occurred a few times. V gene TRBV3-1 (or the pseudogene TRBV3-2) combines with J gene TRBJ1-2; D possibly corresponds to TRBD1 (5 bases). The ends were cut back, 0 bases at V and 8 bases at J, with 13 bases in the middle. The germline CDR1 and CDR2 sequences are LGHDT and YNNKEL (reference sequence). The CDR3 length is 14 residues. DNA of the CDR3: TGTGCCAGCAGCCAAGATGGGGGGACCAGGGGCTACACCTTC. Residues: CASSQDGGTRGYTF.

The gene calls are TRBV5-4 and TRBJ2-2, with 7 bases matching TRBD2. The V gene's germline CDR1 is SGHNT and CDR2 YYREEE (reference sequence). Losses at the gene ends were 0 bases for V and 4 bases for J; bases not matched to a gene: 6. The CDR3 covers 16 residues. In DNA, the CDR3 is TGTGCCAGCAGCTTGGTACTAGCGATTGGCACCGGGGAGCTGTTTTTT. Its protein is CASSLVLAIGTGELFF.

In its sample, this clone was seen a few times. The chain combines TRBV5-6 with TRBJ1-2; maybe TRBD1 (5 bases). V lost 0 bases, J lost 0 bases, and 9 bases lay in between. The CDR3 covers 15 residues. Germline loops: CDR1 SGHDT, CDR2 YYEEEE. The chain's CDR3 is CASSLGTGANYGYTF. Written as DNA, the CDR3 is TGTGCCAGCAGCTTGGGAACAGGAGCTAACTATGGCTACACCTTC. The full variable domain, rest sourced from reference TRBV5-6 and TRBJ1-2, is DAGVTQSPTHLIKTRGQQVTLRCSPKSGHDTVSWYQQALGQGPQFIFQYYEEEERQRGNFPDRFSGHQFPNYSSELNVNALLLGDSALYLCASSLGTGANYGYTFGSGTRLTVV.